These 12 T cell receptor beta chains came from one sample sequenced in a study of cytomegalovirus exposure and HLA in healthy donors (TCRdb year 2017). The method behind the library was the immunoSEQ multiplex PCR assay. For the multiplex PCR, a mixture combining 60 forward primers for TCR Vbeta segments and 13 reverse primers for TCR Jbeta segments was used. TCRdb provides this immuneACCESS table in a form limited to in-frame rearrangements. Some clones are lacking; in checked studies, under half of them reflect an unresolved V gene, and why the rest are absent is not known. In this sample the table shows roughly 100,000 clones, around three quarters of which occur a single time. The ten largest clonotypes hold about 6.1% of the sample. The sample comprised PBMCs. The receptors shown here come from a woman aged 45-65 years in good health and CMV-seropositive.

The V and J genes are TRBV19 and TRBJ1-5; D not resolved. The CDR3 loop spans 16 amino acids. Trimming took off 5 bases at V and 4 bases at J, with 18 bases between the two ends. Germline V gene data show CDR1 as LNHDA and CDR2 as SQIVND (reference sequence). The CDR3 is CASSLRSGRRNQPQHF. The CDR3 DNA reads TGTGCCAGTAGTCTAAGATCAGGTCGGAGGAATCAGCCCCAGCATTTT.

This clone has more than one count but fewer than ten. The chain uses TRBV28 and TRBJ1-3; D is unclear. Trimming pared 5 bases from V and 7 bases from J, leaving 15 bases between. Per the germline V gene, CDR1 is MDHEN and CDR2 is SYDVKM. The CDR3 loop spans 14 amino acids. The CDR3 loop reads CASSLEGPRNTIYF. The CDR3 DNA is TGTGCCAGCAGTCTGGAAGGCCCCAGGAACACCATATATTTT.

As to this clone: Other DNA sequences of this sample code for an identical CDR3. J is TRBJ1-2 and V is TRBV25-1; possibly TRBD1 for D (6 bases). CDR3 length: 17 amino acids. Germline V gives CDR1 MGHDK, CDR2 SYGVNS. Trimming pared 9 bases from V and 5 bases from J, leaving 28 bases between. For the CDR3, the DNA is TGTGCCAGTAGCCCCGGGACACATACCGACCTTTTGTATGGCTACACCTTC. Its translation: CASSPGTHTDLLYGYTF.

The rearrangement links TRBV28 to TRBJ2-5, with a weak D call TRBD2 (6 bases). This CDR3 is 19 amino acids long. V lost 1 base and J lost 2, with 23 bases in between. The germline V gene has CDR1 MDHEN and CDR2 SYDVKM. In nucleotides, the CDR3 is TGTGCCAGCAGTTTATCTACAAGGACACAAGGGAGGTTACAAGAGACCCAGTACTTC. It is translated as CASSLSTRTQGRLQETQYF.

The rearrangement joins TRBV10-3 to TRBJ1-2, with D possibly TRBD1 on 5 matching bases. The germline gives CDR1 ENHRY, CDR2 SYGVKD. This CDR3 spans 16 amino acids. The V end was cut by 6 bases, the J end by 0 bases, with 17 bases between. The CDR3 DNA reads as TGTGCCATCAGGGGTTCGCGGGGCGCGGCTAACTATGGCTACACCTTC. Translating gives CAIRGSRGAANYGYTF.

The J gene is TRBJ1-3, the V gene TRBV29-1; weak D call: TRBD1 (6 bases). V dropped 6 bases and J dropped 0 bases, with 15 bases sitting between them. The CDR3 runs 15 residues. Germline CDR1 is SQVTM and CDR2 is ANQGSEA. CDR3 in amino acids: CSVKTGQSSGNTIYF. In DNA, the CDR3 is TGCAGCGTAAAAACAGGGCAATCCTCTGGAAACACCATATATTTT. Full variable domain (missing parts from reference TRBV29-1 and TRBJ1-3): SAVISQKPSRDICQRGTSLTIQCQVDSQVTMMFWYRQQPGQSLTLIATANQGSEATYESGFVIDKFPISRPNLTFSTLTVSNMSPEDSSIYLCSVKTGQSSGNTIYFGEGSWLTVV.

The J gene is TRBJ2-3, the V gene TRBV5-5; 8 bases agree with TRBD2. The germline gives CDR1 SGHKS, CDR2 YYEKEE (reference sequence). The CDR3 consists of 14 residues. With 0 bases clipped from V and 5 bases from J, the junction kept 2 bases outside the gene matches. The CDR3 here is CASSLAAGGDTQYF. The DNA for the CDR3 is TGTGCCAGCAGCTTGGCCGCGGGGGGAGATACGCAGTATTTT.

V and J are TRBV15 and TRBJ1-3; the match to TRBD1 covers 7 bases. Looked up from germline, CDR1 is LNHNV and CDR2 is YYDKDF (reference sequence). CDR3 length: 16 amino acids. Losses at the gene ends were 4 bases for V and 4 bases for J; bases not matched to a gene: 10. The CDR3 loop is CATSTPNRGQGNTIYF. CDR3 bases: TGTGCCACCAGCACCCCGAATAGGGGGCAAGGAAACACCATATATTTT.

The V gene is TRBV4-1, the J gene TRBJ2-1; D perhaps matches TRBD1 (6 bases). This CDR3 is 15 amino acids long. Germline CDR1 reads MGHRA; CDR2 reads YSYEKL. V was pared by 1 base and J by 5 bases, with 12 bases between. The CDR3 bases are TGCGCCAGCAGCCAAGGACAGGCGCGCGACAATGAGCAGTTCTTC. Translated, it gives CASSQGQARDNEQFF.

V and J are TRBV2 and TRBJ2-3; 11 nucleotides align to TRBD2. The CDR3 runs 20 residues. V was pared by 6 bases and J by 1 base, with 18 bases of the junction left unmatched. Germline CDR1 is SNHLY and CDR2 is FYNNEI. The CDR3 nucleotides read TGTGCCAGCAGGTTGGCCAGGCTAGCGGGGGGCCGGACCCGCACAGATACGCAGTATTTT. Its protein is CASRLARLAGGRTRTDTQYF.

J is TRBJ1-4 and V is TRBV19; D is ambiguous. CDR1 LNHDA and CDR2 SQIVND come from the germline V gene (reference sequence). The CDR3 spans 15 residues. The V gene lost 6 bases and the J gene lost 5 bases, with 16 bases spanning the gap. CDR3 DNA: TGTGCCAGTAGCAAGATGAGACTACAAAATGAAAAACTGTTTTTT. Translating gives CASSKMRLQNEKLFF.

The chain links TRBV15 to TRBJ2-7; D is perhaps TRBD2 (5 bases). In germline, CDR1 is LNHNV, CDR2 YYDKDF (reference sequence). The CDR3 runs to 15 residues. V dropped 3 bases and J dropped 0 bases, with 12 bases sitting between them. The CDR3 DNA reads TGTGCCACCAGCAGCTTTAAAGGAGGCTCCTACGAGCAGTACTTC. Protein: CATSSFKGGSYEQYF.